Included here is one T cell receptor (beta chain) sequence, with context. Its specificity is not known. CDR1 and CDR2 (germline): DFQATT, SNEGSKA (reference sequence). Trimming pared 6 bases from V and 0 bases from J, leaving 15 bases between. This CDR3 comprises 15 residues. The data were obtained in a study of blood T cells in healthy people across ages. Study-wide findings and caveats: The study found more naive CD4+ cells and higher diversity in long-lived than aged donors.

The people who gave samples were healthy Caucasians from Russia, aged roughly 6 to 100. No fewer than 6 million PBMCs went into each sample. With a J-beta primer mix and a sample-barcoded 5' primer, a second PCR ran roughly 6 to 11 cycles. TCRdb independently ran MiXCR on the 5' RACE reads; one entry per CDR3 protein. The sample lists some 1.4 million distinct CDR3 sequences, 42% occurring once. The J gene is TRBJ2-4, the V gene TRBV20-1, with D tentatively TRBD2 (6 bases). This clonotype was sampled from a woman in her late teens or twenties in good health. Sequencing was done on a sample of blood. The CDR3 region has the DNA TGCAGTGCAACAATCGGGAGTGTAGCCAAAAACATTCAGTACTTC. Residues: CSATIGSVAKNIQYF.